The sequence of this T cell receptor beta chain was determined in a study of blood T cell repertoires in COVID-19. Across the study: Specimens from acute and convalescent COVID-19 originated in the United States, Italy and Spain.

As originally analysed: By means of reference gene primer amplification, nucleated cell counts were estimated. Some clones are missing from TCRdb's copy, which holds only in-frame ones; the method was immunoSEQ multiplex PCR. The DNA was the basis for D and trimming; V, J and clone size are from that table. In the table there are some 120,000 clones, around 90% of which are singletons. Per the germline V gene, CDR1 is SSHAT and CDR2 is FNYEAQ (reference sequence). This CDR3 comprises 17 residues. V was cut by 2 bases and J by 0 bases, with 13 bases left in between. The chain carries TRBV7-7 and TRBJ1-4, with a weak D call TRBD1 (5 bases). The material sequenced was peripheral blood. This sequence was found in a man aged 55 to 70 with COVID-19, enrolled during active disease. The CDR3 reads CASSLIRVGATNEKLFF. The CDR3 nucleotides are TGTGCCAGCAGCTTAATCAGGGTAGGGGCAACTAATGAAAAACTGTTTTTT.